There are a few counts of the clone carrying this T cell receptor (beta chain). The sample is drawn from a study of blood T cells in healthy people across ages. The CDR3 is made up of 17 amino acids. Germline CDR1 reads MNHNS; CDR2 reads SASEGT. With 1 base removed from V and 4 bases from J, the gap between germline ends came to 17 bases. A J-beta primer mix and a sample-barcoded 5' primer were used in a second PCR of about 7 to 11 cycles. TCRdb recomputed calls from the 5' RACE reads with MiXCR, one row per CDR3 protein. The table shows about 1.7 million distinct CDR3 sequences, with 25% to 30% occurring only once.

The TCR sequence derives from a woman younger than 45 in good health. Sequencing input: blood. This rearrangement joins TRBV6-1 to TRBJ1-5; D gene uncertain. The CDR3 here is CASSEGEDRPKNQPQHF. CDR3 bases: TGTGCCAGCAGTGAAGGTGAGGATCGGCCGAAAAATCAGCCCCAGCATTTT.